The 19 T cell receptor beta chains below come from one sample, sequenced in a study of human T cells and chemical hapten exposure. TCRdb fed the RACE reads into MiXCR, producing one record per CDR3 protein. Of more than 300,000 distinct CDR3 sequences in the sample, approximately 5.1% were seen once. Documented time point: pre-sensitization, week 0. Stated treatment: therapeutic diphenylcyclopropenone sensitization with weekly scalp DPC. Sequences were derived from whole blood, sampled in connection with sensitization to the hapten diphenylcyclopropenone (DPC). These TCRs come from a woman aged 45-65 years with alopecia areata. Some clones in this sample may be carry-over from other donors' samples.

The sample holds many counts of this clonotype. The rearrangement joins TRBV5-5 to TRBJ2-5; no reliable D call. The CDR3 runs 13 residues. The V gene's germline CDR1 is SGHKS and CDR2 YYEKEE (reference sequence). V lost 7 bases to trimming and J lost 4 bases, with 14 bases between them. CDR3 residues: CASVEIQLETQYF. In DNA, the CDR3 is TGTGCCAGCGTCGAGATACAACTAGAGACCCAGTACTTC.

The chain links TRBV5-1 to TRBJ2-5; 11 nucleotides line up with TRBD2. Trimming at V came to 5 bases and at J to 3 bases, leaving 6 bases not matched to a gene. This CDR3 comprises 15 residues. Germline CDR1 and CDR2: SGHRS and YFSETQ. The CDR3 region is CASRSGTSGEETQYF. In DNA, the CDR3 is TGCGCCAGCAGGTCGGGGACTAGCGGAGAAGAGACCCAGTACTTC.

This clonotype appeared a few times. The chain is built from TRBV6-2 or TRBV6-3 and TRBJ2-3; 10 bases agree with TRBD1. V shed 0 bases and J 3 bases; nucleotides not matched to a gene: 9. The CDR3 extends over 18 amino acids. Germline V lookup: CDR1 MNHEY, CDR2 SVGEGT. The CDR3 spells CASSYSTGTGVVTDTQYF. CDR3 coding DNA: TGTGCCAGCAGTTACTCTACCGGGACAGGGGTAGTAACAGATACGCAGTATTTT.

This clonotype was detected ten times or more. The V call is TRBV6-5, the J call TRBJ2-1, with 11 positions matching TRBD2. The CDR3 is 15 residues long. V shed 2 bases and J 5 bases; nucleotides not matched to a gene: 2. CDR1 is MNHEY, CDR2 SVGAGI, per germline. CDR3 in DNA: TGTGCCAGCAGTTACACTAGCGGGGGAAACAATGAGCAGTTCTTC. It yields the protein CASSYTSGGNNEQFF.

This clonotype has a handful of counts. The gene calls are TRBV4-1 and TRBJ2-7, with D perhaps TRBD1 (5 bases). Trimming stripped 0 bases from V and 1 base from J, with 10 bases between. Germline loops: CDR1 MGHRA, CDR2 YSYEKL. The CDR3 extends over 15 amino acids. The CDR3, as DNA: TGCGCCAGCAGCCAAGAGTCGACAGCTTCCTACGAGCAGTACTTC. The encoded protein is CASSQESTASYEQYF.

This clonotype was counted at least ten times. This chain links TRBV4-1 with TRBJ2-5; TRBD2 matches at 8 bases. CDR1 is MGHRA, CDR2 YSYEKL, per germline. CDR3 size: 16 residues. V was pared by 4 bases and J by 5 bases, with 12 bases of the junction left unmatched. This CDR3 is CASSLGTGGAPETQYF. CDR3 DNA sequence: TGCGCCAGCAGCCTGGGTACCGGGGGGGCCCCGGAGACCCAGTACTTC.

This clonotype has ten or more counts. The rearrangement uses TRBV6-5 and TRBJ2-1; 14 positions match TRBD2. This CDR3 has 16 amino acids. V trimming: 6 bases; J trimming: 2 bases; junction bases outside the gene matches: 3. CDR1 and CDR2 (germline): MNHEY, SVGAGI. CDR3 sequence reads: CASSSGLAGAYNEQFF. The CDR3, as DNA: TGTGCCAGCAGCTCGGGACTAGCGGGAGCCTACAATGAGCAGTTCTTC.

The table lists this clonotype with many counts. The rearrangement joins TRBV18 to TRBJ1-1; D is undetermined. This CDR3 is 14 amino acids long. Per the germline V gene, CDR1 is KGHSH and CDR2 is LQKENI. V lost 3 bases and J 1 base, leaving 9 bases between the germline ends. CDR3 sequence: CASSPLPQNTEAFF. Here the CDR3 DNA reads TGTGCCAGCTCACCTCTACCTCAGAACACTGAAGCTTTCTTT.

This clonotype was found many times. The rearrangement joins TRBV29-1 to TRBJ2-1; 8 bases agree with TRBD1. The CDR3 runs to 13 residues. J was trimmed by 8 bases and V by 6 bases; bases with no gene match: 9. The germline CDR1 and CDR2 sequences are SQVTM and ANQGSEA. The chain's CDR3 is CSVAGGASDEQFF. CDR3 coding DNA: TGCAGCGTGGCAGGGGGCGCTTCCGATGAGCAGTTCTTC.

This clonotype was seen at least ten times. This chain joins TRBV12-3 or TRBV12-4 and TRBJ1-5; TRBD1 matches at 10 bases. This CDR3 contains 14 residues. The V segment lost 5 bases and the J segment 5 bases; nucleotides outside the gene matches: 3. The CDR3 DNA reads TGTGCCAGCAGTCCGACAGGGGGCTATCAGCCCCAGCATTTT. This codes for CASSPTGGYQPQHF.

This clonotype was observed many times. This chain connects TRBV9 to TRBJ2-7; possibly TRBD2 for D (6 bases). Trimming removed 4 bases at V and 6 bases at J, with 14 bases between. The CDR3 is made up of 13 amino acids. The germline V gene has CDR1 SGDLS and CDR2 YYNGEE. The DNA for the CDR3 is TGTGCCAGCAGCCGAACGGGGGTGGGCGAGCAGTACTTC. It specifies CASSRTGVGEQYF.

Comment on this clonotype: This could be a read error, since a much larger clone is one nucleotide away. This CDR3 is CSATGPARPYEQYF. The DNA for the CDR3 is TGCAGTGCTACCGGACCAGCGCGTCCCTACGAGCAGTACTTC. The chain employs TRBV20-1 and TRBJ2-7; D is unclear. The germline V and J ends were trimmed by 4 bases and 2 bases, with 15 bases remaining between them. Germline V CDR1 and CDR2: DFQATT, SNEGSKA (reference sequence). The CDR3 runs 14 residues.

This clonotype was observed a few times. V gene TRBV5-1 combines with J gene TRBJ2-3; 7 nucleotides align to TRBD2. Germline trimming cut 1 base from V and 4 bases from J; bases unmatched to any gene: 3. The germline gives CDR1 SGHRS, CDR2 YFSETQ. This CDR3 spans 14 amino acids. In nucleotides, the CDR3 is TGCGCCAGCAGCTTGAGCGGGACGCCAGATACGCAGTATTTT. It translates to CASSLSGTPDTQYF.

This chain uses TRBV11-2 with TRBJ2-3; 8 nucleotides agree with TRBD2. Unmatched junction bases numbered 8, after V lost 4 bases and J lost 5 bases. The CDR3 covers 15 residues. Germline V CDR1 and CDR2: SGHAT, FQNNGV. Here the CDR3 DNA reads TGTGCCAGCAGCTCTTTGCGGGGGGCGGGAGATACGCAGTATTTT. Encoded protein: CASSSLRGAGDTQYF.

With respect to this clonotype: It may be a read error: a sequence one base away is much more abundant. The chain has TRBV11-2 and TRBJ2-1; no clear D. Looked up from germline, CDR1 is SGHAT and CDR2 is FQNNGV. The CDR3 spans 14 residues. The CDR3, as DNA: TGTGCCAGCAGCTACTTGGACGGGTACAATGGGCAGTTCTTC. As protein: CASSYLDGYNGQFF.

This clonotype was detected many times. The chain links TRBV20-1 to TRBJ2-7; D may be TRBD1 (6 bases). Trimming shortened V by 3 bases and J by 4 bases, and 13 bases separated the two germline ends. In germline, CDR1 is DFQATT, CDR2 SNEGSKA (reference sequence). This CDR3 has 13 amino acids. CDR3 DNA sequence: TGCAGTGCTAGCGCCGGGACACCATACGAGCAGTACTTC. Amino acid sequence: CSASAGTPYEQYF.

The genes are TRBV20-1 and TRBJ2-1, with TRBD1 matching 9 bases. The CDR3 sequence is 15 residues long. Germline CDR1 is DFQATT and CDR2 is SNEGSKA (reference sequence). Trimming took 5 bases from V and 6 from J; bases not matched to a gene: 11. The CDR3 DNA sequence: TGCAGTGCTCTTCCTCTTACAGGGGGCGCCAATGAGCAGTTCTTC. This translates into CSALPLTGGANEQFF.

This clonotype was seen many times. This chain links TRBV19 with TRBJ2-1; 12 bases map to TRBD2. This CDR3 region has 11 residues. V lost 9 bases, J lost 15 bases, and 6 bases stayed unmatched. The germline V gene encodes CDR1 LNHDA and CDR2 SQIVND (reference sequence). This CDR3 is CASPSGRGWFF. The CDR3, as DNA: TGTGCCAGCCCTAGCGGGAGGGGATGGTTCTTC.

The chain employs TRBV19 and TRBJ1-2; D possibly corresponds to TRBD1 (6 bases). Germline V CDR1 and CDR2: LNHDA, SQIVND (reference sequence). Trimming pared 5 bases from V and 4 bases from J, leaving 14 bases between. This CDR3 is built from 14 residues. In nucleotides, the CDR3 is TGTGCCAGTAGTCTAACAGGGCGAGCCTATGGCTACACCTTC. Protein product: CASSLTGRAYGYTF.